The 17 T cell receptor beta chains below were found in one sample sequenced in a study of shared clonotypes between healthy human individuals. Generated by immunoSEQ multiplex PCR, the TCRdb table keeps only in-frame clones and is missing some. The data show about 2 million clones, with roughly 94% seen just once and more than 0.1% held by the top ten. Sequenced input: naive CD4+ T cells sorted from blood. The subset: CD45RA+ positively selected. Source of these receptors: a man younger than 30 in good health.

This chain links TRBV7-9 with TRBJ2-5; no clear D gene. With 5 bases removed from V and 5 bases from J, the gap between germline ends came to 9 bases. Per germline, CDR1 SEHNR and CDR2 FQNEAQ (reference sequence). This CDR3 has 12 amino acids. In DNA, the CDR3 is TGTGCCAGCAGCCAATTGGCCGAGACCCAGTACTTC. Residues: CASSQLAETQYF.

The J gene is TRBJ2-5, the V gene TRBV29-1; tentative D call: TRBD2 (6 bases). The CDR3 is 14 amino acids. V lost 4 bases, J lost 3 bases, and 15 bases lay in between. CDR1 and CDR2 from the germline V gene are SQVTM and ANQGSEA. The CDR3 region has the DNA TGCAGCGTTGGGTACGGGAGTAAAAAAGAGACCCAGTACTTC. Translation gives CSVGYGSKKETQYF. The entire variable domain, with the rest obtained from reference TRBV29-1 and TRBJ2-5, is as follows: SAVISQKPSRDICQRGTSLTIQCQVDSQVTMMFWYRQQPGQSLTLIATANQGSEATYESGFVIDKFPISRPNLTFSTLTVSNMSPEDSSIYLCSVGYGSKKETQYFGPGTRLLVL.

V gene TRBV14 combines with J gene TRBJ2-7; D is perhaps TRBD1 (6 bases). CDR1 and CDR2 (germline): SGHDN, FVKESK. V gave up 8 bases and J gave up 5 bases, with 16 bases separating them. The CDR3 runs 13 residues. The CDR3 sequence: CASRLQGTNEQYF. The CDR3 DNA reads as TGTGCCAGCCGCCTACAGGGAACCAACGAGCAGTACTTC.

The chain links TRBV5-4 to TRBJ2-5; D possibly corresponds to TRBD2 (6 bases). The germline gives CDR1 SGHNT, CDR2 YYREEE (reference sequence). Trimming took 4 bases from V and 3 from J, leaving 13 bases between them. CDR3 length: 14 residues. In DNA, the CDR3 is TGTGCCAGCAGCCCTGGGATAGCGGAAGAGACCCAGTACTTC. This translates into CASSPGIAEETQYF. Combining the CDR3 with reference TRBV5-4 and TRBJ2-5 gives the whole variable domain ETGVTQSPTHLIKTRGQQVTLRCSSQSGHNTVSWYQQALGQGPQFIFQYYREEENGRGNFPPRFSGLQFPNYSSELNVNALELDDSALYLCASSPGIAEETQYFGPGTRLLVL.

The J gene is TRBJ1-4, the V gene TRBV19, with no clear D. CDR1 and CDR2 from the germline V gene are LNHDA and SQIVND (reference sequence). The CDR3 loop spans 14 amino acids. Trimming pared 10 bases from V and 0 bases from J, leaving 12 bases between. This CDR3 is CATRDPSTNEKLFF. The CDR3 DNA sequence: TGTGCCACCCGCGACCCATCAACTAATGAAAAACTGTTTTTT. The full variable domain, with the rest looked up from reference TRBV19 and TRBJ1-4, is DGGITQSPKYLFRKEGQNVTLSCEQNLNHDAMYWYRQDPGQGLRLIYYSQIVNDFQKGDIAEGYSVSREKKESFPLTVTSAQKNPTAFYLCATRDPSTNEKLFFGSGTQLSVL.

This sequence joins TRBV7-2 and TRBJ1-6, with TRBD1 as a possible D gene (6 bases). Germline CDR1 reads SGHTA; CDR2 reads FQGNSA. The CDR3 totals 14 residues. The V end was cut by 5 bases, the J end by 10 bases, with 15 bases between. The CDR3 loop reads CASSPAGAGSPLHF. The CDR3 bases are TGTGCCAGCAGCCCGGCGGGGGCTGGGTCACCCCTCCACTTT.

The genes are TRBV5-4 and TRBJ1-1, with D possibly matching TRBD1 (5 bases). The CDR3 runs 12 residues. CDR1 is SGHNT, CDR2 YYREEE, per germline (reference sequence). Trimming shortened V by 4 bases and J by 8 bases, and 12 bases separated the two germline ends. Here the CDR3 DNA reads TGTGCCAGCAGCCATGTGGGGGGAGAAGCTTTCTTT. It yields the protein CASSHVGGEAFF.

The rearrangement joins TRBV18 to TRBJ1-2; D remains ambiguous. V gave up 3 bases and J gave up 6 bases, with 14 bases separating them. Germline CDR1 reads KGHSH; CDR2 reads LQKENI. The CDR3 runs 14 residues. This CDR3 is CASSPELGSDGYTF. For the CDR3, the DNA is TGTGCCAGCTCACCTGAGTTAGGGAGCGATGGCTACACCTTC.

The chain carries TRBV5-1 and TRBJ2-1; weak D call: TRBD1 (5 bases). CDR3 length equals 16 residues. Deletions cut 1 base from V and 0 bases from J, with 11 bases between. Germline-derived CDR1 and CDR2 are SGHRS and YFSETQ. The CDR3 protein is CASSLMAQDSYNEQFF. The CDR3 bases are TGCGCCAGCAGCTTGATGGCACAGGACTCCTACAATGAGCAGTTCTTC.

This chain joins TRBV5-8 and TRBJ1-4; TRBD1 matches 7 bases. The germline V gene has CDR1 SGHTS and CDR2 YDEGEE. This CDR3 is 13 amino acids long. Trimming cost V 5 bases and J 11 bases; bases outside gene matches: 9. In DNA form, the CDR3 reads TGTGCCAGCAGTCCCGACAGGGTTGAGAAACTGTTTTTT. This sequence encodes CASSPDRVEKLFF.

The gene calls are TRBV28 and TRBJ1-4; D possibly corresponds to TRBD1 (5 bases). Trimming cost V 3 bases and J 13 bases, with 21 bases left between them. CDR1 is MDHEN, CDR2 SYDVKM, per germline. The CDR3 is made up of 15 amino acids. The CDR3 DNA reads TGTGCCAGCAGTTTGCGGGACCGAACCCCCTGGACACTGTTTTTT. Protein product: CASSLRDRTPWTLFF.

The chain carries TRBV6-5 and TRBJ1-3; D not resolved. Germline V gene data show CDR1 as MNHEY and CDR2 as SVGAGI. CDR3 size: 14 residues. V was pared by 7 bases and J by 2 bases, with 12 bases between. DNA of the CDR3: TGTGCCAGCACATGGGGTACGGCTGGAAACACCATATATTTT. This gives the protein CASTWGTAGNTIYF.

The chain uses TRBV28 and TRBJ2-7, with a possible D match to TRBD1 (6 bases). The CDR3 has 13 residues. The germline gives CDR1 MDHEN, CDR2 SYDVKM. Trimming cost V 4 bases and J 6 bases, with 13 bases left between them. CDR3 DNA: TGTGCCAGCAGTTCCTCGGACAGAAGCGAGCAGTACTTC. Its protein product is CASSSSDRSEQYF.

The V call is TRBV4-3, the J call TRBJ2-1; possibly TRBD2 for D (6 bases). V lost 3 bases to trimming and J lost 8 bases, with 17 bases between them. Per the germline V gene, CDR1 is LGHNA and CDR2 is YSLEER. The CDR3 extends over 15 amino acids. CDR3 sequence: CASSHKGDWTDEQFF. DNA for the CDR3: TGCGCCAGCAGCCACAAAGGGGACTGGACGGATGAGCAGTTCTTC.

This clone was seen a handful of times. The chain recombines TRBV7-2 with TRBJ2-2; possible D gene TRBD2, 5 bases. Trimming took 5 bases from V and 0 from J, leaving 16 bases between them. Germline CDR1 reads SGHTA; CDR2 reads FQGNSA. The CDR3 length is 17 residues. The CDR3, as DNA: TGTGCCAGCAGCCCCCTGGGTGCAGCGGCGAACACCGGGGAGCTGTTTTTT. It encodes CASSPLGAAANTGELFF.

The rearrangement uses TRBV19 and TRBJ1-1; 7 bases map to TRBD1. Germline-derived CDR1 and CDR2 are LNHDA and SQIVND (reference sequence). This CDR3 spans 13 amino acids. Trimming at V came to 0 bases and at J to 5 bases, leaving 0 bases not matched to a gene. CDR3 DNA: TGTGCCAGTAGTATAGAGACAGGGACTGAAGCTTTCTTT. Protein sequence: CASSIETGTEAFF.

The chain is built from TRBV9 and TRBJ2-7, with D unresolved. The CDR3 loop spans 14 amino acids. Between the trimmed V and J ends, which lost 0 bases and 1 base, there was a span of 8 bases. Germline V CDR1 and CDR2: SGDLS, YYNGEE. The CDR3 nucleotides are TGTGCCAGCAGCGTAGTGGATTTTTCCTACGAGCAGTACTTC. This codes for CASSVVDFSYEQYF.